This record covers a single T cell receptor (beta chain). Its specificity is not known. Exclusion applied to patients with autoimmune disease history or systemic immunosuppression. This specimen comes from a study of OX40 agonist ivuxolimab in advanced cancers. Study summary: The study gave patients intravenous ivuxolimab at 0.01 to 10 mg/kg every 2 weeks. General study findings and limits: Low normalized clonal expansion also occurred in some nonresponding patients.

The repertoire was sequenced with immunoSEQ multiplex PCR; TCRdb's copy has only in-frame clones and lacks some. The data hold over 30,000 clones, with around 90% observed a single time. This CDR3 is built from 16 residues. The ends were cut back, 0 bases at V and 2 bases at J, with 14 bases in the middle. Germline-derived CDR1 and CDR2 are SGHDN and FVKESK. The clonotype was recovered from an adult with an advanced solid tumor such as melanoma, head and neck, liver or kidney cancer. The chain employs TRBV14 and TRBJ2-7, with D maybe TRBD2 (6 bases). The material was CD4+ or CD8+ T cells sorted from blood, obtained in a trial of the OX40 agonist ivuxolimab. For the CDR3, the DNA is TGTGCCAGCAGCCAAGATCCTGCCAGGACTACCTACGAGCAGTACTTC. Translating it yields CASSQDPARTTYEQYF.